These T cell receptor beta chains were read from a single sample in a study of human T cells and chemical hapten exposure. TCRdb re-derived calls from the RACE reads in MiXCR, one entry per CDR3 protein. Of roughly 150,000 distinct CDR3 sequences in the sample, roughly 10% were seen once. The input for sequencing was whole blood, taken in connection with sensitization to the hapten diphenylcyclopropenone (DPC). Receptors originate from a woman aged 50 to 65 with alopecia areata. Some clones in this sample may be carry-over from other donors' samples. The CDR3 runs from the conserved cysteine through the conserved F or W. The order of the fields is J gene, CDR3 length, D gene, V gene, CDR3 protein. A D gene is named only where the DNA matches it firmly.

>TRBJ1-5|13|-|TRBV20-1
CSARGRGNQPQHF
>TRBJ1-5|14|TRBD1|TRBV3-1
CASSQGTGIQPQHF
>TRBJ2-2|14|-|TRBV18
CASSPSMNTGELFF
>TRBJ2-1|16|-|TRBV11-2
CASSLVPRGRGNEQFF
>TRBJ2-3|15|TRBD2|TRBV7-6
CASSPGLAEGRPQYF
>TRBJ2-1|17|-|TRBV18
CASSRMSPGSAYNEQFF
>TRBJ2-7|15|-|TRBV29-1
CSVEDLEVRDYEQYF
>TRBJ1-1|15|-|TRBV18
CASSPPTTGGTEAFF
>TRBJ2-4|15|TRBD2|TRBV28
CASSFGLAGTDIQYF
>TRBJ2-2|14|-|TRBV19
CASGTAANTGELFF
>TRBJ1-1|14|-|TRBV3-1
CASSRTGRDTEAFF
>TRBJ1-4|16|TRBD1|TRBV6-5
CASRATGGVTNEKLFF
>TRBJ2-7|15|-|TRBV5-4
CASSPTLDRAYEQYF
>TRBJ1-4|16|TRBD1|TRBV5-6
CASSLGTGYGSEKLFF
>TRBJ2-7|13|-|TRBV2
CASSTFASYEQYF
>TRBJ1-1|15|-|TRBV2
CASSVPVAPGAEAFF
>TRBJ1-1|14|-|TRBV7-3
CASRPTGTNTEAFF
>TRBJ1-6|15|TRBD1|TRBV3-1
CASSQRLQGASPLHF
>TRBJ1-2|16|TRBD1|TRBV7-2
CASRAPGQAKFYGYTF
>TRBJ2-3|18|TRBD2|TRBV5-1
CASSLEPSGRASADTQYF
>TRBJ2-7|13|-|TRBV29-1
CSASGSHTYEQYF
>TRBJ2-1|14|-|TRBV12-3/TRBV12-4
CASSFSLAYNEQFF